This T cell receptor beta chain was identified in a study of cytomegalovirus exposure and HLA in healthy donors. Study findings and constraints: Per published reports, the classifier diagnosed cytomegalovirus status with high specificity and sensitivity.

Of note for this clone: The antigen remains unidentified.

The V end lost 8 bases, the J end lost 1 base, and 9 bases lay between the germline ends. The length of the CDR3 is 12 residues. Germline V gene data show CDR1 as SNHLY and CDR2 as FYNNEI. PCR employed 60 Vbeta and 13 Jbeta primers. TCRdb's copy holds only in-frame clones and misses some; the assay was immunoSEQ multiplex PCR. The top ten hold 1.6% of the sample, which has 70,000 to 95,000 clones, about 79% seen once. This TCR was sampled from a middle-aged man in good health and CMV-seronegative. This chain uses TRBV2 with TRBJ2-7, with D perhaps matching TRBD2 (5 bases). Sequenced input: PBMCs. The CDR3 loop is CASARESYEQYF. The CDR3 DNA follows: TGTGCCAGCGCACGGGAATCCTACGAGCAGTACTTC.